This T cell receptor (beta chain) was documented in a study of T cells after yellow fever vaccination. Study-wide findings and caveats: Across the CD4 and CD8 compartments, a small share of clonotypes was present in both. Peaking on day 5 versus 15, the secondary response was faster but weaker.

TCRdb analysed the 5' RACE reads with MiXCR anew, one entry per CDR3 protein. The data contain around 530,000 distinct CDR3 sequences, around a sixth of them singletons. From germline, CDR1 is DFQATT and CDR2 SNEGSKA (reference sequence). The V and J ends lost 0 bases and 5 bases respectively, with 13 bases between them. CDR3 length: 14 amino acids. As regards this clonotype: The antigen remains undetermined.

The material was PBMCs, obtained about 5 days after the first yellow fever vaccination. This TCR derives from a man aged 18 to 30 who received the YFV17D yellow fever vaccine. This chain joins TRBV20-1 and TRBJ2-5, with D perhaps assigned TRBD1 or TRBD2 (5 bases each). The CDR3: CSARDLRGWETQYF. The CDR3 DNA reads as TGCAGTGCTAGAGATCTGAGGGGTTGGGAGACCCAGTACTTC.